This T cell receptor beta chain is drawn from a study of T cell responses to AZD1222 COVID-19 vaccine. TCRdb's copy holds only in-frame clones and misses some; the assay was immunoSEQ multiplex PCR. The sample contains approximately 89,000 clones, over 80% of which appear only once. General study results and limits: Two AZD1222 administrations were followed by greater Spike-specific TCR breadth and depth.

Germline CDR1 MDHEN, CDR2 SYDVKM. V lost 4 bases and J lost 4, with 13 bases in between. This CDR3 contains 14 residues. Concerning this clone: Its antigen is unidentified.

The source is an adult in good health. The chain recombines TRBV28 with TRBJ1-2, with a weak D call TRBD1 (6 bases). Sample: peripheral blood, taken on day 0 of MenACWY control vaccination. The DNA of the CDR3 is TGTGCCAGCAGTTACGCCCAGGGGTCCTATGGCTACACCTTC. Amino acid sequence: CASSYAQGSYGYTF.